These 24 T cell receptor beta chains were all obtained from the same sample, sequenced in a study of cytomegalovirus exposure and HLA in healthy donors. The PCR contained 60 Vbeta and 13 Jbeta primers. The table came from immunoSEQ multiplex PCR; TCRdb's copy has only in-frame clones and leaves some out. The sample has under 200,000 clones; approximately 78% are singletons. Sequencing was done on a sample of PBMCs. These receptors were collected from a woman aged 18-30 years in good health and CMV-seronegative.

This chain joins TRBV27 and TRBJ2-7; TRBD2 matches at 7 bases. The CDR3 runs 15 residues. Germline CDR1 is MNHEY and CDR2 is SMNVEV (reference sequence). The ends lost 0 bases at V and 4 bases at J; junction bases unmatched: 6. The CDR3 loop is CASSLSGTIPYEQYF. CDR3 DNA: TGTGCCAGCAGTTTATCGGGGACTATTCCTTACGAGCAGTACTTC.

This clone was observed a single time. This sequence joins TRBV7-3 and TRBJ2-2, with D perhaps TRBD2 (5 bases). Trimming pared 1 base from V and 2 bases from J, leaving 8 bases between. Germline V gene lookup returns CDR1 SGHTA and CDR2 FQGTGA. The CDR3 covers 15 residues. The CDR3 here is CASSLRRGNTGELFF. The CDR3 coding sequence is TGTGCCAGCAGCTTAAGACGGGGTAACACCGGGGAGCTGTTTTTT.

This chain links TRBV5-6 with TRBJ1-1; D is possibly TRBD1 (5 bases). CDR3 length: 14 residues. Trimming shortened V by 4 bases and J by 0 bases, and 10 bases separated the two germline ends. CDR1 and CDR2 (germline): SGHDT, YYEEEE. The CDR3 DNA is TGTGCCAGCAGCCGGCGGGGGGTGAACACTGAAGCTTTCTTT. As protein: CASSRRGVNTEAFF.

This clone was observed once. The chain joins TRBV6-4 to TRBJ2-3; D not certain. The V and J ends lost 3 bases and 0 bases respectively, with 4 bases between them. Germline CDR1 MRHNA, CDR2 SNTAGT. This CDR3 comprises 13 residues. The CDR3 here is CASSESSTDTQYF. The DNA of the CDR3 is TGTGCCAGCAGTGAGAGTAGCACAGATACGCAGTATTTT.

The chain has TRBV30 and TRBJ2-1, with D tentatively TRBD1 (6 bases). Germline CDR1 and CDR2: GTSNPN and SVGIG (reference sequence). Trimming stripped 2 bases from V and 10 bases from J, with 18 bases between. This CDR3 is built from 14 residues. The CDR3, as DNA: TGTGCCTGGAGTCCCAGGGGAAGTCGCCTGGAGCAGTTCTTC. This codes for CAWSPRGSRLEQFF.

The CDR3 nucleotides are TGCGCCAGCAGCGGCCCCACAGGGGCGGTCACTGAAGCTTTCTTT. Its protein is CASSGPTGAVTEAFF. The chain links TRBV5-1 to TRBJ1-1; 7 positions match TRBD1. The V gene's germline CDR1 is SGHRS and CDR2 YFSETQ. V trimming: 4 bases; J trimming: 4 bases; junction bases outside the gene matches: 10. This CDR3 region has 15 residues.

This clone was recorded a few times. V usage is TRBV5-8 and J usage is TRBJ1-1; a possible D gene is TRBD1 (5 bases). Trimming took 7 bases from V and 3 from J, leaving 19 bases between them. Germline V gene lookup returns CDR1 SGHTS and CDR2 YDEGEE. There are 15 residues in the CDR3. The CDR3 sequence is CASSLPSGGDTEAFF. In DNA form, the CDR3 reads TGTGCCAGCTCGCTACCCTCCGGGGGTGACACTGAAGCTTTCTTT.

The gene calls are TRBV2 and TRBJ2-3; 8 bases line up with TRBD2. Trimming removed 8 bases from V and 0 bases from J; junction bases left unmatched: 4. Germline loops: CDR1 SNHLY, CDR2 FYNNEI. This CDR3 has 14 amino acids. In nucleotides, the CDR3 is TGTGCCAGCCGCGGGGGGCCTAGCACAGATACGCAGTATTTT. This translates into CASRGGPSTDTQYF.

The V gene is TRBV6-5, the J gene TRBJ2-7, with 7 bases fitting TRBD1. The CDR3 consists of 15 residues. V trimming: 7 bases; J trimming: 7 bases; junction bases outside the gene matches: 16. In germline, CDR1 is MNHEY, CDR2 SVGAGI. The CDR3, as DNA: TGTGCCAGCACGAGGGGCGTAGGGGGCATAGATGAGCAGTACTTC. It translates to CASTRGVGGIDEQYF.

V gene TRBV4-2 combines with J gene TRBJ2-2; D might be TRBD2 (5 bases). Germline CDR1 and CDR2: LGHNA and YNFKEQ. The length of the CDR3 is 17 residues. The V end was cut by 4 bases, the J end by 5 bases, with 20 bases between. CDR3 DNA sequence: TGTGCCAGCAGCCTCCTCGGCGACTCCCGGGGTACCGGGGAGCTGTTTTTT. The encoded protein is CASSLLGDSRGTGELFF.

The rearrangement links TRBV6-1 to TRBJ1-5; D ambiguous. Trimming stripped 4 bases from V and 4 bases from J, with 8 bases between. The CDR3 has 13 residues. From germline, CDR1 is MNHNS and CDR2 SASEGT. The CDR3 region has the DNA TGTGCCAGCAGTGGCCGGGGAAATCAGCCCCAGCATTTT. Translated: CASSGRGNQPQHF.

The chain links TRBV6-1 to TRBJ1-1, with a possible D match to TRBD1 (6 bases). V was shortened by 6 bases and J by 1 base, with 9 bases between the two germline ends. The V gene's germline CDR1 is MNHNS and CDR2 SASEGT. The CDR3 has 13 residues. The CDR3 loop is CASSMTGNTEAFF. The CDR3 DNA sequence: TGTGCCAGCAGCATGACAGGGAACACTGAAGCTTTCTTT.

The V call is TRBV18, the J call TRBJ1-2, with 9 positions matching TRBD1. CDR1 KGHSH and CDR2 LQKENI come from the germline V gene. J lost 5 bases, V lost 6 bases, and 13 bases had no gene match. The CDR3 is 16 amino acids. The CDR3 DNA reads TGTGCCAGCTCCCCCCGCAGGGACAGGGAGATTTATGGCTACACCTTC. Translated: CASSPRRDREIYGYTF.

The table lists this clone with a few counts. The chain joins TRBV7-9 to TRBJ1-2; 7 bases are a match to TRBD1. The CDR3 totals 14 residues. Germline V gene sequence: CDR1 SEHNR, CDR2 FQNEAQ (reference sequence). V trimming: 2 bases; J trimming: 3 bases; junction bases outside the gene matches: 3. CDR3 sequence (DNA): TGTGCCAGCAGCTTACCGGGACAGTACTATGGCTACACCTTC. Translating it yields CASSLPGQYYGYTF.

This clone was detected once. Here the CDR3 reads CASSQDLRTGQPQHF. The CDR3 DNA sequence: TGCGCCAGCAGCCAAGATCTCAGGACGGGACAGCCCCAGCATTTT. The gene calls are TRBV4-1 and TRBJ1-5; D unclear. V shed 0 bases and J shed 7 bases, with 13 bases lying between them. CDR3 length equals 15 residues. Germline loops: CDR1 MGHRA, CDR2 YSYEKL.

This clone was observed a handful of times. The rearrangement links TRBV27 to TRBJ1-2; 7 bases match TRBD1. The V gene end was trimmed by 4 bases and the J gene end by 5 bases; junction bases not matched to a gene: 7. The V gene's germline CDR1 is MNHEY and CDR2 SMNVEV (reference sequence). CDR3 length: 14 amino acids. In DNA, the CDR3 is TGTGCCAGCAGTTGGAACCGGGACAGATATGGCTACACCTTC. Translating it yields CASSWNRDRYGYTF.

In its sample, this clone was seen a few times. This rearrangement joins TRBV18 to TRBJ2-1; D is unclear. Between the trimmed V and J ends, which lost 3 bases and 5 bases, there was a span of 14 bases. Looked up from germline, CDR1 is KGHSH and CDR2 is LQKENI. This CDR3 is 15 amino acids long. CDR3 protein: CASSPREILHNEQFF. The DNA of the CDR3 is TGTGCCAGCTCACCTCGAGAGATTCTCCACAATGAGCAGTTCTTC.

V is TRBV29-1 and J is TRBJ1-2; a weak D match, TRBD1 (5 bases). CDR3 length: 14 residues. CDR1 and CDR2 (germline): SQVTM, ANQGSEA. Trimming removed 1 base from V and 8 bases from J, with 17 bases in between. CDR3 sequence: CSVEGGVLQKGYTF. DNA for the CDR3: TGCAGCGTTGAAGGGGGCGTTTTACAGAAGGGCTACACCTTC.

The CDR3 loop is CAWGTAGGTIYF. The CDR3 DNA is TGTGCCTGGGGGACAGCGGGTGGGACCATATATTTT. V usage is TRBV30 and J usage is TRBJ1-3; 7 bases align to TRBD1. The CDR3 has 12 residues. The germline V gene has CDR1 GTSNPN and CDR2 SVGIG (reference sequence). J was trimmed by 10 bases and V by 5 bases; bases with no gene match: 8.

The gene calls are TRBV6-5 and TRBJ2-3, with D possibly TRBD1 on 5 matching bases. This CDR3 has 14 amino acids. V shed 6 bases and J shed 0 bases, with 10 bases lying between them. Germline V CDR1 and CDR2: MNHEY, SVGAGI. CDR3 region: CASSVDRSTDTQYF. The CDR3 nucleotides are TGTGCCAGCAGCGTAGACAGAAGCACAGATACGCAGTATTTT.

The chain carries TRBV7-2 and TRBJ1-5, with 9 bases that match TRBD1. Germline V lookup: CDR1 SGHTA, CDR2 FQGNSA. V lost 5 bases to trimming and J lost 5 bases; unmatched junction nucleotides: 10. This CDR3 comprises 16 residues. CDR3 DNA sequence: TGTGCCAGCAGCCTGACGACAGGGGGGGGTCATCAGCCCCAGCATTTT. It is translated as CASSLTTGGGHQPQHF.

This clone was picked up one time. The J gene is TRBJ2-3, the V gene TRBV25-1, with 7 bases aligning to TRBD1. From germline, CDR1 is MGHDK and CDR2 SYGVNS. This CDR3 region has 13 residues. The J segment lost 1 base and the V segment lost 11 bases, leaving 6 bases of the junction unmatched. The CDR3 is CAGRDSGTDTQYF. The DNA of the CDR3 is TGTGCCGGTCGGGACAGTGGCACAGATACGCAGTATTTT.

The chain carries TRBV6-5 and TRBJ2-1, with D possibly TRBD1 on 6 matching bases. Deletions cut 8 bases from V and 6 bases from J, with 17 bases between. The germline V gene has CDR1 MNHEY and CDR2 SVGAGI. CDR3 length: 14 residues. The CDR3 DNA is TGTGCCAGCGGAGACAGGTCCGAGATCAATGAGCAGTTCTTC. Translated, it gives CASGDRSEINEQFF.

J is TRBJ1-3 and V is TRBV10-3; D is unclear. CDR1 ENHRY and CDR2 SYGVKD come from the germline V gene. V lost 10 bases and J 6 bases, leaving 16 bases between the germline ends. This CDR3 contains 13 residues. CDR3 in DNA: TGTGCCACCAGCGGGATTAATGAAAACACCATATATTTT. Translating gives CATSGINENTIYF.